Below, 24 T cell receptor beta chains from the same sample are listed, as sequenced in a study of cytomegalovirus exposure and HLA in healthy donors (dated by TCRdb to 2016 to 2017). Receptors were amplified or captured by the immunoSEQ multiplex PCR assay. The multiplex PCR relied on a mix of 60 forward primers for TCR Vbeta segments and 13 reverse primers for TCR Jbeta segments. The source is immuneACCESS, and TCRdb retained only in-frame sequences with V and J called. Part of the clones is not carried over; for the studies checked, unresolved V genes explain less than half of this, and the remainder is unexplained. The sample records approximately 70,000 clones, over 70% of which are singletons. The ten most abundant clones make up approximately 8% of the sample. Sequencing was carried out using PBMCs. The receptors originated from a man aged 55 to 70 in good health and CMV-seropositive.

This sequence joins TRBV11-3 and TRBJ2-7, with D perhaps matching TRBD1 (6 bases). V was cut by 7 bases and J by 1 base, with 20 bases left in between. Looked up from germline, CDR1 is SGHNT and CDR2 is YENEEA. The CDR3 runs to 16 residues. The CDR3: CASTRGGSLSSYEQYF. In nucleotides, the CDR3 is TGTGCCAGCACCAGGGGCGGGTCCCTTTCTTCCTACGAGCAGTACTTC.

The chain recombines TRBV11-2 with TRBJ2-5; 8 positions match TRBD2. The length of the CDR3 is 15 residues. J lost 5 bases, V lost 1 base, and 6 bases had no gene match. The V gene's germline CDR1 is SGHAT and CDR2 FQNNGV. The CDR3 DNA reads TGTGCCAGCAGCTTAGCGGGAGGGCCGGGGGAGACCCAGTACTTC. This sequence encodes CASSLAGGPGETQYF.

The chain uses TRBV7-9 and TRBJ2-1; 8 bases match TRBD2. J was trimmed by 4 bases and V by 2 bases; bases with no gene match: 10. In germline, CDR1 is SEHNR, CDR2 FQNEAQ (reference sequence). The CDR3 is made up of 17 amino acids. CDR3 DNA sequence: TGTGCCAGCAGCTTACCCACTCTAGCGGGCTCATACAATGAGCAGTTCTTC. Its translation is CASSLPTLAGSYNEQFF.

The chain recombines TRBV6-5 with TRBJ1-5; 7 bases align to TRBD1. The trim removed 5 bases at V and 7 bases at J, leaving 11 bases unmatched. Germline CDR1 reads MNHEY; CDR2 reads SVGAGI. The length of the CDR3 is 15 residues. Written as DNA, the CDR3 is TGTGCCAGCAGTGCTGCAGGGGGTCAAGGGCAGCCCCAGCATTTT. Protein sequence: CASSAAGGQGQPQHF.

The chain carries TRBV5-1 and TRBJ2-2; D not certain. Germline assignment: CDR1 SGHRS and CDR2 YFSETQ. The V end was cut by 2 bases, the J end by 6 bases, with 11 bases between. This CDR3 is built from 14 residues. The CDR3 DNA is TGCGCCAGCAGCTTCGGCAACCAGGCCGGGGAGCTGTTTTTT. Amino acid sequence: CASSFGNQAGELFF.

This chain links TRBV5-1 with TRBJ1-3; D not resolved. CDR3 size: 14 residues. V dropped 4 bases and J dropped 4 bases, with 12 bases sitting between them. Germline values: CDR1 SGHRS, CDR2 YFSETQ. Written as DNA, the CDR3 is TGCGCCAGCAGCACGGGTGAATCCGGAAACACCATATATTTT. It encodes CASSTGESGNTIYF.

The V call is TRBV5-6, the J call TRBJ1-1, with 7 bases matching TRBD1. CDR1 and CDR2 (germline): SGHDT, YYEEEE. The CDR3 is 14 residues long. J was trimmed by 0 bases and V by 4 bases; bases with no gene match: 3. DNA of the CDR3: TGTGCCAGCAGCGTGGGACAGCTGAACACTGAAGCTTTCTTT. Its translation: CASSVGQLNTEAFF. The variable domain in full, with the rest retrieved from reference TRBV5-6 and TRBJ1-1, is DAGVTQSPTHLIKTRGQQVTLRCSPKSGHDTVSWYQQALGQGPQFIFQYYEEEERQRGNFPDRFSGHQFPNYSSELNVNALLLGDSALYLCASSVGQLNTEAFFGQGTRLTVV.

This chain connects TRBV6-7 to TRBJ1-2; weak D call: TRBD1 (6 bases). TRBV6-7 is reported as an ORF; its role is uncertain. Trimming left V 4 bases short and J 3 bases short, with 12 bases between. The CDR3 covers 14 residues. CDR3 nucleotides: TGTGCCAGCAGTTTACAGGGCGCGGACTATGGCTACACCTTC. This encodes CASSLQGADYGYTF.

The CDR3 sequence is CASSEGLAGRDEQFF. The DNA of the CDR3 is TGTGCCAGCAGTGAGGGACTAGCGGGAAGGGATGAGCAGTTCTTC. V gene TRBV6-1 combines with J gene TRBJ2-1, with 13 bases matching TRBD2. This CDR3 contains 15 residues. Trimming at V came to 3 bases and at J to 8 bases, leaving 4 bases not matched to a gene. Germline loops: CDR1 MNHNS, CDR2 SASEGT.

The V call is TRBV7-9, the J call TRBJ1-5; D is ambiguous. CDR1 is SEHNR, CDR2 FQNEAQ, per germline (reference sequence). V lost 4 bases and J lost 4, with 8 bases in between. The CDR3 extends over 13 amino acids. In DNA form, the CDR3 reads TGTGCCAGCAGCTCGAACACGAATCAGCCCCAGCATTTT. Translated, it gives CASSSNTNQPQHF. Looking up the rest from reference TRBV7-9 and TRBJ1-5 gives the full variable domain: DTGVSQNPRHKITKRGQNVTFRCDPISEHNRLYWYRQTLGQGPEFLTYFQNEAQLEKSRLLSDRFSAERPKGSFSTLEIQRTEQGDSAMYLCASSSNTNQPQHFGDGTRLSIL.

V is TRBV4-1 and J is TRBJ2-7; TRBD2 is a possible D gene (6 bases). CDR3 length: 17 amino acids. CDR1 MGHRA and CDR2 YSYEKL come from the germline V gene. V was pared by 0 bases and J by 6 bases, with 21 bases between. In DNA, the CDR3 is TGCGCCAGCAGCCAAGATACTCTAGGAGGGAGGAGTGGCGAGCAGTACTTC. It yields the protein CASSQDTLGGRSGEQYF.

This clone was counted once. J is TRBJ1-5 and V is TRBV19, with 8 bases aligning to TRBD1. Per germline, CDR1 LNHDA and CDR2 SQIVND (reference sequence). J was trimmed by 7 bases and V by 5 bases; bases with no gene match: 7. This CDR3 comprises 14 residues. CDR3 coding DNA: TGTGCCAGTAGTTATGACAGGGGAAGGCAGCCCCAGCATTTT. Its protein is CASSYDRGRQPQHF.

This clone has only a few counts. The CDR3 nucleotides read TGTGCCAGCAGAGTCGAGATGAACACTGAAGCTTTCTTT. Its protein is CASRVEMNTEAFF. The chain joins TRBV6-1 to TRBJ1-1; D is undetermined. Trimming stripped 6 bases from V and 0 bases from J, with 8 bases between. Germline CDR1 reads MNHNS; CDR2 reads SASEGT. The CDR3 extends over 13 amino acids.

The J gene is TRBJ2-7, the V gene TRBV6-5, with 7 bases identical to TRBD2. Germline V gives CDR1 MNHEY, CDR2 SVGAGI. This CDR3 spans 14 amino acids. Trimming cost V 6 bases and J 7 bases; bases outside gene matches: 12. CDR3 region: CASRARGVGGEQYF. CDR3 bases: TGTGCCAGCAGAGCCCGGGGGGTAGGTGGAGAGCAGTACTTC.

The V gene is TRBV2, the J gene TRBJ2-1, with 13 bases that match TRBD2. Germline V gives CDR1 SNHLY, CDR2 FYNNEI. The CDR3 has 14 amino acids. The V segment lost 6 bases and the J segment 8 bases; nucleotides outside the gene matches: 4. CDR3 protein: CASRLAGGHHEQFF. In DNA form, the CDR3 reads TGTGCCAGCAGACTAGCGGGGGGGCACCATGAGCAGTTCTTC. The full variable domain, with the rest looked up from reference TRBV2 and TRBJ2-1, is EPEVTQTPSHQVTQMGQEVILRCVPISNHLYFYWYRQILGQKVEFLVSFYNNEISEKSEIFDDQFSVERPDGSNFTLKIRSTKLEDSAMYFCASRLAGGHHEQFFGPGTRLTVL.

As DNA, the CDR3 is TGTGCCAGCAGTGAAGACCCGCTAGCGGGGGACAATGAGCAGTTCTTC. It encodes CASSEDPLAGDNEQFF. The chain employs TRBV2 and TRBJ2-1; 10 bases align to TRBD2. This CDR3 comprises 16 residues. The V gene end was trimmed by 1 base and the J gene end by 5 bases; junction bases not matched to a gene: 5. CDR1 is SNHLY and CDR2 is FYNNEI in the germline V gene.

V is TRBV27 and J is TRBJ2-6; D ambiguous. The germline V gene has CDR1 MNHEY and CDR2 SMNVEV (reference sequence). This CDR3 has 17 residues. The germline V and J ends were trimmed by 5 bases and 0 bases, with 14 bases remaining between them. CDR3 sequence (DNA): TGTGCCAGCAGTCAAAAAAATTACTACTCTGGGGCCAACGTCCTGACTTTC. The encoded protein is CASSQKNYYSGANVLTF.

This sequence joins TRBV5-1 and TRBJ2-7; D is possibly TRBD2 (5 bases). CDR3 size: 14 residues. The ends were cut back, 4 bases at V and 3 bases at J, with 14 bases in the middle. Germline lookup yields CDR1 SGHRS and CDR2 YFSETQ. CDR3 region: CASSPSGANYEQYF. DNA of the CDR3: TGCGCCAGCAGCCCGAGCGGAGCAAACTACGAGCAGTACTTC.

This clone has more than one count but fewer than ten. V gene TRBV27 combines with J gene TRBJ2-7; TRBD1 matches 8 bases. V was clipped by 5 bases and J by 0 bases; unmatched bases: 9. The germline gives CDR1 MNHEY, CDR2 SMNVEV (reference sequence). The CDR3 has 16 amino acids. Here the CDR3 reads CASSPTAGTGSYEQYF. The CDR3 DNA reads as TGTGCCAGCAGTCCAACGGCCGGGACAGGCTCCTACGAGCAGTACTTC.

CDR3 nucleotide sequence: TGCGCCAGCAGCTTGGAAGGGGACACAGATACGCAGTATTTT. Its translation: CASSLEGDTDTQYF. V and J are TRBV5-1 and TRBJ2-3; a weak D match, TRBD1 (5 bases). Germline loops: CDR1 SGHRS, CDR2 YFSETQ. The V and J ends lost 0 bases and 2 bases respectively, with 7 bases between them. The CDR3 length is 14 residues. The full variable domain, in which reference TRBV5-1 and TRBJ2-3 provide the parts outside the CDR3, is KAGVTQTPRYLIKTRGQQVTLSCSPISGHRSVSWYQQTPGQGLQFLFEYFSETQRNKGNFPGRFSGRQFSNSRSEMNVSTLELGDSALYLCASSLEGDTDTQYFGPGTRLTVL.

By share, this clone counts as medium-sized. The CDR3 DNA follows: TGTGCCAGCAACCGACCCACGGGACAGGGCTATTCACCCCTCCACTTT. Translating it yields CASNRPTGQGYSPLHF. This chain connects TRBV5-4 to TRBJ1-6, with TRBD1 matching 9 bases. This CDR3 has 16 amino acids. The V segment lost 6 bases and the J segment 8 bases; nucleotides outside the gene matches: 12. CDR1 is SGHNT, CDR2 YYREEE, per germline (reference sequence).

This chain connects TRBV10-3 to TRBJ2-7; 11 nucleotides match TRBD1. Trimming took 3 bases from V and 1 from J; bases not matched to a gene: 2. The CDR3 has 15 amino acids. Germline CDR1 ENHRY, CDR2 SYGVKD. The CDR3 spells CAISDRDRGSYEQYF. The CDR3, as DNA: TGTGCCATCAGTGACCGGGACAGGGGGTCCTACGAGCAGTACTTC.

V and J are TRBV5-1 and TRBJ1-1, with 9 nucleotides matching TRBD1. This CDR3 has 14 amino acids. V trimming: 4 bases; J trimming: 3 bases; junction bases outside the gene matches: 4. The germline V gene encodes CDR1 SGHRS and CDR2 YFSETQ. This CDR3 is CASSLRQGDTEAFF. The DNA of the CDR3 is TGCGCCAGCAGCCTTCGACAGGGGGACACTGAAGCTTTCTTT.

V is TRBV10-3 and J is TRBJ1-1, with D perhaps TRBD1 (5 bases). Looked up from germline, CDR1 is ENHRY and CDR2 is SYGVKD. This CDR3 contains 13 residues. Trimming removed 3 bases at V and 3 bases at J, with 8 bases between. The CDR3 sequence is CAISDQGDTEAFF. The CDR3 coding sequence is TGTGCCATCAGTGATCAAGGGGACACTGAAGCTTTCTTT.